This T cell receptor (beta chain) is from a study of blood T cells in healthy people across ages. Together with a sample-barcoded 5' primer, a J-beta primer mix was included in a second PCR lasting about 7 to 11 cycles. Each CDR3 protein gets one entry after TCRdb re-called the 5' RACE reads with MiXCR. This sample has roughly 1,500,000 distinct CDR3 sequences, with about 35% found just once. V lost 4 bases to trimming and J lost 7 bases; unmatched junction nucleotides: 11. CDR1 is SGHRS and CDR2 is YFSETQ in the germline V gene. The CDR3 contains 15 residues. Many counts were recorded for this clonotype.

The TCR comes from a woman aged 25 to 45 in good health. The sequenced sample consisted of blood. This chain joins TRBV5-1 and TRBJ2-7, with 10 bases aligning to TRBD1. CDR3 bases: TGCGCCAGCAGCGAATTGCGACAGGGGGCTGGAGAGCAGTACTTC. This encodes CASSELRQGAGEQYF.